A selection of T cell receptor beta chains follows, all from one sample in a study of Ad26.COV2.S vaccination and SARS-CoV-2 variants. Sequencing was performed with immunoSEQ multiplex PCR; in TCRdb, only in-frame clones are kept and a portion is missing. The sample consists of over 350,000 clones, about 85% of them appearing once. The specimen was peripheral blood, collected in a trial of Ad26.COV2.S vaccine versus placebo. The receptors come from a person aged 18-60 years who received the Ad26.COV2.S COVID-19 vaccine or a placebo. The CDR3 runs from the conserved cysteine through the conserved F or W. The D gene is left open where the match is weak. Size tells how often a clone was seen (once, few, many) or the class of an expanded clone, and some rows leave it out.

D gene	V gene	clone size	J gene	CDR3 protein	CDR3 DNA
-	TRBV11-2	-	TRBJ2-7	CASSLDSGAAHHYEQYF	TGTGCCAGCAGCTTAGATTCCGGTGCAGCCCACCACTACGAGCAGTACTTC
-	TRBV5-8	-	TRBJ1-2	CASSYDRNRPYGYTF	TGTGCCAGCAGCTATGACAGAAACAGGCCCTATGGCTACACCTTC
TRBD2	TRBV2	few	TRBJ2-7	CASDGLAGGSYEQYF	TGTGCCAGCGATGGACTAGCGGGGGGCTCCTACGAGCAGTACTTC
-	TRBV19	-	TRBJ2-3	CASSPWRGSTDTQYF	TGTGCCAGTAGCCCCTGGCGGGGTAGCACAGATACGCAGTATTTT
-	TRBV6-1	-	TRBJ1-5	CASSEGPNDQPQHF	TGTGCCAGCAGTGAAGGGCCGAACGATCAGCCCCAGCATTTT
-	TRBV3-1/TRBV3-2	-	TRBJ2-3	CASSQAGGTDTQYF	TGTGCCAGCAGCCAAGCGGGGGGCACAGATACGCAGTATTTT
-	TRBV5-1	-	TRBJ1-2	CASSFTGSNYGYTF	TGCGCCAGCAGCTTTACAGGGAGTAACTATGGCTACACCTTC
-	TRBV5-4	-	TRBJ2-3	CASSEQGRTDTQYF	TGTGCCAGCAGCGAACAGGGTCGCACAGATACGCAGTATTTT
-	TRBV3-1/TRBV3-2	-	TRBJ1-1	CASSQAGAGVNTEAFF	TGTGCCAGCAGCCAAGCGGGAGCAGGTGTTAACACTGAAGCTTTCTTT
-	TRBV5-1	-	TRBJ1-1	CASSFGQNTEAFF	TGCGCCAGCAGCTTCGGACAGAACACTGAAGCTTTCTTT
-	TRBV5-3	-	TRBJ1-2	CARRGRDRDGYTF	TGTGCCAGAAGAGGCCGGGACCGAGATGGCTACACCTTC
-	TRBV3-1/TRBV3-2	few	TRBJ1-2	CASSQNPGQSSYGYTF	TGTGCCAGCAGCCAAAACCCCGGGCAGTCGAGCTATGGCTACACCTTC
TRBD1	TRBV7-8	-	TRBJ1-1	CASSSGTGLAFF	TGTGCCAGCAGCTCCGGGACAGGGTTGGCTTTCTTT
-	TRBV10-3	-	TRBJ1-5	CAISGSVYQPQHF	TGTGCCATCAGTGGTTCCGTCTATCAGCCCCAGCATTTT
-	TRBV11-2	-	TRBJ2-1	CASSLVPLGGNEQFF	TGTGCCAGCAGCTTAGTCCCCCTCGGGGGCAATGAGCAGTTCTTC